This entry describes one TCR beta chain. The sample comes from a study of T-cell reconstitution after alpha-beta-depleted transplantation in children. Using unique molecular identifiers, the investigators prepared the TCRbeta library. MiXCR, run by TCRdb on the PCR reads, gives a single entry per CDR3 protein. Among some 520,000 distinct CDR3 sequences listed, approximately 30% were seen once. CDR3 length: 13 amino acids. V gave up 1 base and J gave up 10 bases, with 11 bases separating them. The germline V gene has CDR1 GTSNPN and CDR2 SVGIG (reference sequence). This material consisted of PBMCs from the stem cell graft donor, taken from the stem cell graft. The chain joins TRBV30 to TRBJ1-6, with D uncertain. This TCR derives from a human donor who donated a stem cell graft to a child with aplastic anemia. In DNA, the CDR3 is TGTGCCTGGAGTGGAGGGATGAGCTCACCCCTCCACTTT. It yields the protein CAWSGGMSSPLHF.